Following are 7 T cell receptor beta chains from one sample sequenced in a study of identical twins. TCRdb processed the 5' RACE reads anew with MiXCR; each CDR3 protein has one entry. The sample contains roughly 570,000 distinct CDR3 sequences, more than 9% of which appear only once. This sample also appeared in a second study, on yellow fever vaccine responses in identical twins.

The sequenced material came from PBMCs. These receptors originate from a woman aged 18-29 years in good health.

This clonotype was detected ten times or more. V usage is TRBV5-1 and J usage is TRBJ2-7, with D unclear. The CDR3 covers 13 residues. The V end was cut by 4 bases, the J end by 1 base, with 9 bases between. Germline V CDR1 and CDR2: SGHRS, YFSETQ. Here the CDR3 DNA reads TGCGCCAGCAGCACCCGAGGATCCTACGAGCAGTACTTC. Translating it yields CASSTRGSYEQYF.

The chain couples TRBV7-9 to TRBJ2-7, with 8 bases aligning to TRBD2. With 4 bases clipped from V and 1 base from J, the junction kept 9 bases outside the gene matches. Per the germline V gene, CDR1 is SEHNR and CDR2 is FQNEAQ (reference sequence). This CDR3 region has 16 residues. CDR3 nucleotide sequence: TGTGCCAGCAGCTCCCGGACTAGCAGGGAGTCCTACGAGCAGTACTTC. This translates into CASSSRTSRESYEQYF.

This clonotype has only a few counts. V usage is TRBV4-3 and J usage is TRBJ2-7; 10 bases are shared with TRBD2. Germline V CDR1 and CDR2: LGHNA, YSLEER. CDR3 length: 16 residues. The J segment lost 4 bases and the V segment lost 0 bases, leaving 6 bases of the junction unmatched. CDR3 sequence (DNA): TGCGCCAGCAGCCAAGATGAAGCGGGAGGGCTTTACGAGCAGTACTTC. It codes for CASSQDEAGGLYEQYF.

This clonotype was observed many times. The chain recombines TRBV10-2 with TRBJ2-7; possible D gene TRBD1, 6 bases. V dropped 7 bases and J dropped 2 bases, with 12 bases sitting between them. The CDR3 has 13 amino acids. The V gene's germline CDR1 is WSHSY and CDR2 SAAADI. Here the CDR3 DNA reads TGCGCCAGCAAGGGGGTTTTGACCTACGAGCAGTACTTC. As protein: CASKGVLTYEQYF.

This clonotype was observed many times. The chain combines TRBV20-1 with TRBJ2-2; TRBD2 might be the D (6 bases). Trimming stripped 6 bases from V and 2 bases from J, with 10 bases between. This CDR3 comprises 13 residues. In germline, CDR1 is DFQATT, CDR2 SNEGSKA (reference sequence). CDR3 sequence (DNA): TGCAGTGCCCGTAGCGGTAACACCGGGGAGCTGTTTTTT. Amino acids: CSARSGNTGELFF.

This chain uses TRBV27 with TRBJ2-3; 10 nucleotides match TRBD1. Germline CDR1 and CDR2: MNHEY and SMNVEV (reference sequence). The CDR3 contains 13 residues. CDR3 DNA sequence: TGTGGCGCCGGGACAGGGGACACAGATACGCAGTATTTT. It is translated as CGAGTGDTDTQYF.

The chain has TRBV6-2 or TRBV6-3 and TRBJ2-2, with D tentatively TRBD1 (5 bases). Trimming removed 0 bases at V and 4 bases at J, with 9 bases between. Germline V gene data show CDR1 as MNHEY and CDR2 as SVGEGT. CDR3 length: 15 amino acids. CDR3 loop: CASSYSQGFTGELFF. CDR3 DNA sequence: TGTGCCAGCAGTTACTCTCAGGGTTTCACCGGGGAGCTGTTTTTT.